These 14 T cell receptor beta chains share one sample of origin, sequenced in a study of blood T cell repertoires in COVID-19. Some clones are missing from TCRdb's copy, which holds only in-frame ones; the method was immunoSEQ multiplex PCR. Altogether some 270,000 clones are present, 84% being singletons, with the ten largest covering less than 2%. Sequenced sample: peripheral blood. These receptors originate from a woman aged 35 to 49 who had recovered from COVID-19.

The CDR3 DNA reads TGTGCCAGCAGTGAAACTAAAGGGGGCCTAGCTAACTATGGCTACACCTTC. Translated: CASSETKGGLANYGYTF. The J gene is TRBJ1-2, the V gene TRBV2, with 7 bases aligning to TRBD1. This CDR3 spans 17 amino acids. Trimming at V came to 2 bases and at J to 0 bases, leaving 9 bases not matched to a gene. Germline values: CDR1 SNHLY, CDR2 FYNNEI.

This clone appeared once. J is TRBJ1-5 and V is TRBV10-3; 12 bases are shared with TRBD1. This CDR3 spans 17 amino acids. V dropped 5 bases and J dropped 7; count of bases not matched to a gene: 12. Germline V gives CDR1 ENHRY, CDR2 SYGVKD. The CDR3 DNA follows: TGTGCCATCAGTAACTCCGGGACAGGGGGCATCGAGCAGCCCCAGCATTTT. Encoded protein: CAISNSGTGGIEQPQHF.

The V call is TRBV30, the J call TRBJ1-2; D is ambiguous. The V end was cut by 4 bases, the J end by 4 bases, with 13 bases between. Germline V CDR1 and CDR2: GTSNPN, SVGIG (reference sequence). CDR3 size: 13 residues. In DNA form, the CDR3 reads TGTGCCTGGATCTGGGCGCCGGTCTATGGCTACACCTTC. It is translated as CAWIWAPVYGYTF.

In this sample, this clone turned up a few times. V is TRBV5-4 and J is TRBJ2-2; 14 nucleotides agree with TRBD2. J was trimmed by 6 bases and V by 4 bases; bases with no gene match: 11. This CDR3 contains 18 residues. In germline, CDR1 is SGHNT, CDR2 YYREEE (reference sequence). The CDR3 loop is CASSAKPGLAGVAGELFF. The CDR3 coding sequence is TGTGCCAGCAGCGCCAAACCGGGACTAGCGGGGGTGGCCGGGGAGCTGTTTTTT.

The CDR3 sequence is CASQGGANYGYTF. DNA for the CDR3: TGTGCCAGCCAGGGAGGCGCTAACTATGGCTACACCTTC. The chain employs TRBV27 and TRBJ1-2; a weak D match, TRBD1 (5 bases). Germline assignment: CDR1 MNHEY and CDR2 SMNVEV (reference sequence). The germline V and J ends were trimmed by 8 bases and 0 bases, with 10 bases remaining between them. The CDR3 length is 13 residues.

CDR3 sequence reads: CASSFLKDRGREGYTF. The CDR3 coding sequence is TGTGCCAGCAGTTTTCTTAAGGACAGGGGAAGGGAGGGCTACACCTTC. The chain recombines TRBV27 with TRBJ1-2; TRBD1 aligns across 9 bases. The CDR3 spans 16 residues. Per germline, CDR1 MNHEY and CDR2 SMNVEV (reference sequence). V lost 3 bases and J lost 8; bases outside the gene matches: 13.

The rearrangement links TRBV5-1 to TRBJ1-1; D may be TRBD1 (5 bases). Germline CDR1 is SGHRS and CDR2 is YFSETQ. This CDR3 contains 16 residues. Trimming took 0 bases from V and 6 from J, leaving 18 bases between them. The CDR3 here is CASSLATSTGQAEAFF. CDR3 DNA sequence: TGCGCCAGCAGCTTGGCAACTTCTACAGGTCAGGCTGAAGCTTTCTTT.

This rearrangement joins TRBV2 to TRBJ1-2; D ambiguous. CDR1 is SNHLY, CDR2 FYNNEI, per germline. Trimming removed 4 bases from V and 4 bases from J, with 4 bases in between. The CDR3 contains 11 residues. CDR3 amino acids: CASSVFYGYTF. The CDR3 bases are TGTGCCAGCAGTGTCTTCTATGGCTACACCTTC.

The chain carries TRBV2 and TRBJ1-4, with D unclear. The V gene's germline CDR1 is SNHLY and CDR2 FYNNEI. The CDR3 sequence is 14 residues long. V was trimmed by 5 bases and J by 11 bases, leaving 18 bases between them. DNA of the CDR3: TGTGCCAGCAGTCAAGGACGGGGATCTGGGAAACTGTTTTTT. Amino acid sequence: CASSQGRGSGKLFF.

This clone appeared once. The chain is built from TRBV28 and TRBJ2-7; tentative D call: TRBD1 (6 bases). Germline loops: CDR1 MDHEN, CDR2 SYDVKM. The ends were cut back, 10 bases at V and 2 bases at J, with 15 bases in the middle. The CDR3 covers 13 residues. The CDR3 spells CATGQTTTYEQYF. CDR3 sequence (DNA): TGTGCCACCGGACAGACGACTACCTACGAGCAGTACTTC.

The V gene is TRBV7-8, the J gene TRBJ2-5; the match to TRBD1 covers 7 bases. V lost 5 bases to trimming and J lost 3 bases; unmatched junction nucleotides: 9. The length of the CDR3 is 15 residues. Germline V CDR1 and CDR2: SGHVS, FQNEAQ. The CDR3 here is CASSPPGQGEETQYF. As DNA, the CDR3 is TGTGCCAGCAGCCCCCCCGGGCAGGGGGAAGAGACCCAGTACTTC.

The CDR3 protein is CASSFLQGVSYSRNEQFF. CDR3 DNA: TGTGCCAGCAGTTTCCTTCAGGGTGTCAGCTATTCTCGCAATGAGCAGTTCTTC. The chain recombines TRBV28 with TRBJ2-1; D is possibly TRBD1 (5 bases). Trimming took off 3 bases at V and 6 bases at J, with 24 bases between the two ends. Per the germline V gene, CDR1 is MDHEN and CDR2 is SYDVKM. This CDR3 spans 18 amino acids.

V gene TRBV19 combines with J gene TRBJ1-1, with 8 nucleotides matching TRBD1. Trimming took 6 bases from V and 5 from J; bases not matched to a gene: 5. Germline CDR1 reads LNHDA; CDR2 reads SQIVND (reference sequence). CDR3 length: 13 amino acids. The CDR3 DNA reads as TGTGCCAGTAGCGGACAGGGAGGGACTGAAGCTTTCTTT. Translated, it gives CASSGQGGTEAFF.

This sequence joins TRBV28 and TRBJ1-6, with TRBD1 matching over 7 bases. The CDR3 contains 16 residues. The trim removed 3 bases at V and 5 bases at J, leaving 7 bases unmatched. CDR1 is MDHEN and CDR2 is SYDVKM in the germline V gene. DNA for the CDR3: TGTGCCAGCAGTTTCTCGCCCGGGACAGATAATTCACCCCTCCACTTT. It specifies CASSFSPGTDNSPLHF. The entire variable domain, with the rest obtained from reference TRBV28 and TRBJ1-6, is as follows: DVKVTQSSRYLVKRTGEKVFLECVQDMDHENMFWYRQDPGLGLRLIYFSYDVKMKEKGDIPEGYSVSREKKERFSLILESASTNQTSMYLCASSFSPGTDNSPLHFGNGTRLTVT.